The present TCR beta chain was sequenced within a study of blood T cell repertoires in COVID-19 (TCRdb year 2020). For context, the study as a whole: Samples from collaborators originated in the United States, Italy and Spain and spanned both the acute and convalescent phases of COVID-19. HLA class I and class II types, where available, came from metadata supplied by the sample provider rather than from assay-based typing. The sample metadata nearly always contained a de-identified subject ID, COVID-19 status, age in years and sex. The material from the prospective study consisted of cDNA or gDNA derived from T cells, B-cell-depleted T cells, or PBMCs. The repertoires were released in a freely available public database intended as a resource for research on the immune response to SARS-CoV-2. The dataset comprised deeply sampled blood TCRbeta repertoires from subjects exposed to, actively infected with, or recovered from COVID-19. Samples came from the ongoing ImmuneRACE study (first 160 participants) plus 1,254 subjects from 6 global collaborators.

Whole blood was collected in K2EDTA tubes by collaborating institutions according to the institutions' own protocols. For TCRbeta analysis, collaborators shipped samples in one of three forms: frozen whole blood, isolated PBMCs, or DNA extracted from either of those sample types. V gives up 2 bases and J gives up 3 bases, and the segment between their germline ends measures 4 bases. In the germline V gene (reference sequence), CDR1 corresponds to LGHDT and CDR2 to YNNKEL. From the cysteine through the phenylalanine, the CDR3 covers 12 amino acids. The entry retains the CDR3 DNA only, 36 bases that are in frame from base 1. TCRbeta CDR3 regions were amplified from genomic DNA by means of the immunoSEQ Assay, a bias-controlled multiplex PCR. The paper's data handling went like this. Nucleated cell counts per sample were estimated from amplification of reference gene primers within the assay. To quantify the absolute abundance of each unique TCRbeta CDR3 rearrangement, sequence reads were collapsed and filtered. For each sample, productive Simpson clonality was calculated by taking the square root of Simpson's diversity index across productive rearrangements. TCRdb's version of the immuneACCESS table is confined to in-frame rearrangements and falls short of the full clone set. An unresolved V gene accounts for under half of the shortfall where checked; the remainder is of unknown origin. V, J and clone size are those of that table, while D and trimming were read from the DNA. The sample data list 200,000 to 250,000 clones, and around 81% of these were observed just once. Roughly 7% of the sample is taken by the ten largest.

About this clone: Its target antigen remains unknown. Per-nucleotide qualities are absent, and no much larger clonotype sits a single base away.

Study-wide findings and limitations: The amount of clinical and demographic metadata varied by source and participant and was provided uncurated.

Sequenced sample: peripheral blood. The clonotype originates from a woman aged 70-85 years with acute or convalescent COVID-19. The V and J genes are TRBV3-1 (or the pseudogene TRBV3-2) and TRBJ2-5, with the identity of the D gene unclear. The bases are TGTGCCAGCAGCCAAACGGAAGAGACCCAGTACTTC. It specifies CASSQTEETQYF.